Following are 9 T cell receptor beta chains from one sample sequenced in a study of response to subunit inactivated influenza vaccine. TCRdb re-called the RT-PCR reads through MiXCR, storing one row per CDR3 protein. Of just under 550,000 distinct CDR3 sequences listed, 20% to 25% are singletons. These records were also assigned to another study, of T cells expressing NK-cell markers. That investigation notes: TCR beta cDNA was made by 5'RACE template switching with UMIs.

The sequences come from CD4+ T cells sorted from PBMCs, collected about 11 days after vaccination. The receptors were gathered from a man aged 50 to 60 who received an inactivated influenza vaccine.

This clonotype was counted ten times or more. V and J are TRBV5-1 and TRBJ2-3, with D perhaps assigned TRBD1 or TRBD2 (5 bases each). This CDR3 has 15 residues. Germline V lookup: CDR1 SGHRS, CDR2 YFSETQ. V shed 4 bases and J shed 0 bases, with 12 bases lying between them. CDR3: CASSLGTQSTDTQYF. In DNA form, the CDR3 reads TGCGCCAGCAGCCTCGGGACCCAGAGCACAGATACGCAGTATTTT. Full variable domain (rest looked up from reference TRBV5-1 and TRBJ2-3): KAGVTQTPRYLIKTRGQQVTLSCSPISGHRSVSWYQQTPGQGLQFLFEYFSETQRNKGNFPGRFSGRQFSNSRSEMNVSTLELGDSALYLCASSLGTQSTDTQYFGPGTRLTVL.

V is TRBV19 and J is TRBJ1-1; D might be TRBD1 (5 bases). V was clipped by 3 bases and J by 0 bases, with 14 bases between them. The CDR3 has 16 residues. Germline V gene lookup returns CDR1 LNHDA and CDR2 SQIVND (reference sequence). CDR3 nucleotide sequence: TGTGCCAGTAGTATCGGCGGGGCCTCCATGAACACTGAAGCTTTCTTT. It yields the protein CASSIGGASMNTEAFF.

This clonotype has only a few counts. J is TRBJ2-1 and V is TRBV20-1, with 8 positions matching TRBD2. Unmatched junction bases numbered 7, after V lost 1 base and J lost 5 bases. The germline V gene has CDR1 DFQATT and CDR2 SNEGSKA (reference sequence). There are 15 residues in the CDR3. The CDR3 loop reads CSARVAGRDDNEQFF. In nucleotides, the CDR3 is TGCAGTGCTAGAGTAGCGGGGAGAGATGACAATGAGCAGTTCTTC.

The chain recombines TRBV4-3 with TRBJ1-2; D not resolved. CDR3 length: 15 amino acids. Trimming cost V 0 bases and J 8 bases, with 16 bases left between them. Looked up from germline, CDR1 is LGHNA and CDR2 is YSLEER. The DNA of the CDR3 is TGCGCCAGCAGCCAAGACTCTCCCAGACTAGGGGGCTACACCTTC. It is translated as CASSQDSPRLGGYTF.

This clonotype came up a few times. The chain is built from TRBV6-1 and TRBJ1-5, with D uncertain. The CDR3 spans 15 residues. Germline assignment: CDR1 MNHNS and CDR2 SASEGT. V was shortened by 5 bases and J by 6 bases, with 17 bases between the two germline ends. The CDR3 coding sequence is TGTGCCAGCAGTCAAGAAAGTTGGCGGCGTCAGCCCCAGCATTTT. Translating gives CASSQESWRRQPQHF.

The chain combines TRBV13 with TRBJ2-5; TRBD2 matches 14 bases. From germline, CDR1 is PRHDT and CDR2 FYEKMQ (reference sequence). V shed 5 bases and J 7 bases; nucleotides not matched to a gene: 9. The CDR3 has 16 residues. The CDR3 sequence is CASSQWGTSGGRTQYF. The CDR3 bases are TGTGCCAGCAGCCAGTGGGGGACTAGCGGGGGAAGGACCCAGTACTTC.

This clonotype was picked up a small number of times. The CDR3 DNA is TGTGCCAGCACCCTATCTGGACTCTCGTATGGCTACACCTTC. Protein product: CASTLSGLSYGYTF. The chain recombines TRBV12-3 or TRBV12-4 with TRBJ1-2; D is undetermined. CDR3 size: 14 residues. Trimming cost V 7 bases and J 5 bases, with 17 bases left between them.

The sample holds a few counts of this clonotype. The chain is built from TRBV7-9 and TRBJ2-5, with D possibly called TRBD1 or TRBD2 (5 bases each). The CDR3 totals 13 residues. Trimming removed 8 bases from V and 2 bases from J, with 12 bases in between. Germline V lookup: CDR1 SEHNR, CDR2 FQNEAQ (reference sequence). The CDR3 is CASLRGGQETQYF. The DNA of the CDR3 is TGTGCCAGCCTTCGTGGGGGACAAGAGACCCAGTACTTC.

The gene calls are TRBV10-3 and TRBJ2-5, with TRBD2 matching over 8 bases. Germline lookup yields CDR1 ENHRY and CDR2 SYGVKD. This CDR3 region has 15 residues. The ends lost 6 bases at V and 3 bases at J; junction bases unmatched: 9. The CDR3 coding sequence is TGTGCCATCAGAAACGCCGGGACTAGTGAAGAGACCCAGTACTTC. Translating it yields CAIRNAGTSEETQYF.